This TCR beta chain was obtained from a study of blood T cell repertoires in COVID-19. Turning to the study itself: COVID-19 samples from acute and convalescent phases originated in the United States, Italy and Spain. The cDNA or gDNA used as material had been derived from T cells, B-cell-depleted T cells, or PBMCs.

Germline CDR1 reads MDHEN; CDR2 reads SYDVKM. V lost 5 bases and J lost 3; bases outside the gene matches: 7. The length of the CDR3 is 14 residues. This clone was recorded once. Authors' analysis steps: Amplification from reference gene primers served as the basis for estimated nucleated cell counts. Method: immunoSEQ multiplex PCR; TCRdb's copy keeps in-frame clones and lacks some. V and J calls and clone size are given by that table; D and trimming were obtained from the DNA. The sample consists of about 87,000 clones, roughly 80% of them appearing once. The TCR was taken from a woman between 45 and 60 years old with acute or convalescent COVID-19. J is TRBJ2-7 and V is TRBV28; TRBD1 agrees at 7 bases. The sample comprised peripheral blood. CDR3: CASSPPGQNYEQYF. The CDR3 DNA follows: TGTGCCAGCAGTCCTCCGGGACAGAACTACGAGCAGTACTTC.